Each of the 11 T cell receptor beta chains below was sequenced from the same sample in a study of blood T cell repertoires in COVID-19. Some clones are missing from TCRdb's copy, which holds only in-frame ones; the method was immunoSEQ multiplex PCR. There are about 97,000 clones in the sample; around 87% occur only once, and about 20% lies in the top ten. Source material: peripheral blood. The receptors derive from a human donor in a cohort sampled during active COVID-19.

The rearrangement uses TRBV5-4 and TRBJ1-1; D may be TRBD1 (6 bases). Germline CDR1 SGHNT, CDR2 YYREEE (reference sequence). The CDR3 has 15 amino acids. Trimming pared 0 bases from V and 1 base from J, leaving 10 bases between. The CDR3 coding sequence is TGTGCCAGCAGCTTGGAGGACAGACCGAACACTGAAGCTTTCTTT. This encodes CASSLEDRPNTEAFF.

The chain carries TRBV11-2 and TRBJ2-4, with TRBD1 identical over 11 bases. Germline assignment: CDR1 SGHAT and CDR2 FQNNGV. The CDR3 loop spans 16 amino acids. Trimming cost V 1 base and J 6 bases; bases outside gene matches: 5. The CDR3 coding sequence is TGTGCCAGCAGCTTAGTGGGGACAGGGGGTGGAAACATTCAGTACTTC. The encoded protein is CASSLVGTGGGNIQYF.

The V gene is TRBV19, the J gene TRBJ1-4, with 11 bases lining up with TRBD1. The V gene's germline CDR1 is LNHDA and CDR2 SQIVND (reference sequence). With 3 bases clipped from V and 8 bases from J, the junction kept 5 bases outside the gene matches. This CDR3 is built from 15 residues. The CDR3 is CASSILGDRGEKLFF. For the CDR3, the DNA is TGTGCCAGTAGTATCCTCGGGGACAGGGGGGAAAAACTGTTTTTT.

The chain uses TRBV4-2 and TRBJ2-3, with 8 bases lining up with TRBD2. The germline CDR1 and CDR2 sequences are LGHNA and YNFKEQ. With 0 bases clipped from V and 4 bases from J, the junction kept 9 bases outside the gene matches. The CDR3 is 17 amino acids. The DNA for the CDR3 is TGTGCCAGCAGCCAAGAGTTTAGCGGGATCGGGTCAGATACGCAGTATTTT. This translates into CASSQEFSGIGSDTQYF.

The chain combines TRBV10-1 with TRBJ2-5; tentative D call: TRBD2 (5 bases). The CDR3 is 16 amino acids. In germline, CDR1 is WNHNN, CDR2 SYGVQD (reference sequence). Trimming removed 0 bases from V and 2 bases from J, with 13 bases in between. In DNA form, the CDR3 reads TGCGCCAGCAGTGAGTCCCGGGGATCTGATCAAGAGACCCAGTACTTC. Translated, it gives CASSESRGSDQETQYF.

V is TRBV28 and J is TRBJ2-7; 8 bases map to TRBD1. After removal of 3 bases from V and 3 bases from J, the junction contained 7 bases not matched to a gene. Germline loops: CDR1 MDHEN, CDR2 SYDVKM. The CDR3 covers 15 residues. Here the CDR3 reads CASSFDRQGSYEQYF. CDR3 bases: TGTGCCAGCAGTTTCGATCGACAGGGGAGCTACGAGCAGTACTTC.

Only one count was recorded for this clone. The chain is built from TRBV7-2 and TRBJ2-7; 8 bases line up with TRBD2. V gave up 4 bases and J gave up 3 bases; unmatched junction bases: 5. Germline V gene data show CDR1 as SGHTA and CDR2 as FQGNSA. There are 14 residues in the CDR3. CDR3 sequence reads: CASSSLAGHYEQYF. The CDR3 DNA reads TGTGCCAGCAGCTCTCTAGCGGGTCACTACGAGCAGTACTTC.

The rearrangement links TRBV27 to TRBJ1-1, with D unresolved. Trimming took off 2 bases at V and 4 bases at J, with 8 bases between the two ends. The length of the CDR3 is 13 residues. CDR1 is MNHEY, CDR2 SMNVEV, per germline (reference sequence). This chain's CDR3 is CASSLQVFTEAFF. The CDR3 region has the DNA TGTGCCAGCAGTTTACAGGTATTCACTGAAGCTTTCTTT.

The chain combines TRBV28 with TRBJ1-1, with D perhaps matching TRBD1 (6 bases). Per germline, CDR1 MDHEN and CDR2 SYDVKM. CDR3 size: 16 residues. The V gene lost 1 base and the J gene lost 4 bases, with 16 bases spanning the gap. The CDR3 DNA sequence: TGTGCCAGCAGTTTATTTCGGTCGGGAGGGGGCACTGAAGCTTTCTTT. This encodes CASSLFRSGGGTEAFF.

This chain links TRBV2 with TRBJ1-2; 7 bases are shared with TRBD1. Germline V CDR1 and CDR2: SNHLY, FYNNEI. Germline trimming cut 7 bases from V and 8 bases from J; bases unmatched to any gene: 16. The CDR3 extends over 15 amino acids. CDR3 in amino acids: CASKQTGSVAGGYTF. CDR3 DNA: TGTGCCAGCAAGCAGACAGGGTCGGTAGCCGGCGGCTACACCTTC.

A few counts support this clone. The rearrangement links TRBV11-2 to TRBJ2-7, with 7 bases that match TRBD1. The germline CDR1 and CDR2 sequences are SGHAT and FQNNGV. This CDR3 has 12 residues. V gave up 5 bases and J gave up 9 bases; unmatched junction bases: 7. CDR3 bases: TGTGCCAGCAGCCCGACAGGGTTGGGGCAGTACTTC. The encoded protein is CASSPTGLGQYF.